This T cell receptor beta chain stems from a study of blood T cell repertoires in COVID-19. Participant reports of clinical history set cohort assignment. V lost 1 base and J lost 1; bases outside the gene matches: 1. CDR1 SGHRS and CDR2 YFSETQ come from the germline V gene. The length of the CDR3 is 14 residues. Clones were read by immunoSEQ multiplex PCR, and TCRdb kept only the in-frame ones, dropping some. The table records approximately 120,000 clones, roughly 80% of them present only once. Material: PBMCs or T cells enriched from blood (not recorded which). V is TRBV5-1 and J is TRBJ2-5; 7 positions match TRBD1. This sequence was found in a man aged 25-45 years who had recovered from COVID-19. The CDR3 spells CASSLWTGQETQYF. CDR3 coding DNA: TGCGCCAGCAGCTTGTGGACAGGCCAAGAGACCCAGTACTTC. Full variable domain (outside the CDR3, taken from reference TRBV5-1 and TRBJ2-5): KAGVTQTPRYLIKTRGQQVTLSCSPISGHRSVSWYQQTPGQGLQFLFEYFSETQRNKGNFPGRFSGRQFSNSRSEMNVSTLELGDSALYLCASSLWTGQETQYFGPGTRLLVL.